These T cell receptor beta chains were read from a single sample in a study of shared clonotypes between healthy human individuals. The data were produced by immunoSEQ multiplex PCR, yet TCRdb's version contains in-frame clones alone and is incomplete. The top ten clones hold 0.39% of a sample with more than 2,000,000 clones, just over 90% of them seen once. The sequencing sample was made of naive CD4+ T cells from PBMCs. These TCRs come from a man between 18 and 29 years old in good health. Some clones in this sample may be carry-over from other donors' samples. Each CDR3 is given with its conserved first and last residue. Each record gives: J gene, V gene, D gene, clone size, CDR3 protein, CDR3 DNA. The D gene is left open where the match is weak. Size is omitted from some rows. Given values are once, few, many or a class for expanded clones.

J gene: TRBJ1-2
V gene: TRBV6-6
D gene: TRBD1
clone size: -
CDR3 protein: CASSPPAGQGYGYTF
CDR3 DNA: TGTGCCAGCAGCCCCCCCGCGGGACAGGGGTATGGCTACACCTTC

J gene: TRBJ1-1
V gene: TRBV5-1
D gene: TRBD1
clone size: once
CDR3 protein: CASTRWGTGLMNTEAFF
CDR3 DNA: TGCGCCAGCACCCGGTGGGGGACAGGACTGATGAACACTGAAGCTTTCTTT

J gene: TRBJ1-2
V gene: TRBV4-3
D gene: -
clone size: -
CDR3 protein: CASSQDFRGDYGYTF
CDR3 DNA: TGCGCCAGCAGCCAAGATTTCCGGGGAGACTATGGCTACACCTTC

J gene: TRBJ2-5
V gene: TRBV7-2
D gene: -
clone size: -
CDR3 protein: CASSLGGDQETQYF
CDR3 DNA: TGTGCCAGCAGCTTAGGCGGGGACCAAGAGACCCAGTACTTC

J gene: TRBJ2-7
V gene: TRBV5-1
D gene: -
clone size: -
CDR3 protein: CASSLRPASYEQYF
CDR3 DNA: TGCGCCAGCAGCTTGAGACCGGCTAGCTACGAGCAGTACTTC

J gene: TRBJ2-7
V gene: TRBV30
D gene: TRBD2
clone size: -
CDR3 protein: CAWELTSGKNEQYF
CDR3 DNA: TGTGCCTGGGAGCTCACTAGCGGGAAAAACGAGCAGTACTTC

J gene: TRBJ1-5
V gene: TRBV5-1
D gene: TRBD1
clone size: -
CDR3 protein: CASSFPPAGGIGNQPQHF
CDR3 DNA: TGCGCCAGCAGCTTTCCACCGGCAGGGGGAATTGGCAATCAGCCCCAGCATTTT

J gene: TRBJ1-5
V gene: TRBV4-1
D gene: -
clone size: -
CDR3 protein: CASSQGRVAQPQHF
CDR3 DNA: TGCGCCAGCAGCCAAGGCAGGGTGGCTCAGCCCCAGCATTTT

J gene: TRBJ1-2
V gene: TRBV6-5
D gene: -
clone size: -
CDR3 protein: CASRDPTVNYGYTF
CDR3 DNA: TGTGCCAGCAGGGACCCGACCGTAAACTATGGCTACACCTTC

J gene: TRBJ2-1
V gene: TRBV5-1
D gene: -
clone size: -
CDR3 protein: CASSADEGSSYNEQFF
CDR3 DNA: TGCGCCAGCAGCGCGGATGAGGGGAGCTCCTACAATGAGCAGTTCTTC

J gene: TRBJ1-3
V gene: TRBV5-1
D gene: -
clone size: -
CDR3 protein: CASSLRSASGNTIYF
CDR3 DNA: TGCGCCAGCAGCTTGAGGTCCGCCTCTGGAAACACCATATATTTT

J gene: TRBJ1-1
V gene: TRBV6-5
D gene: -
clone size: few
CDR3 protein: CASRVTDYTEAFF
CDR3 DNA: TGTGCCAGCAGGGTGACAGATTACACTGAAGCTTTCTTT

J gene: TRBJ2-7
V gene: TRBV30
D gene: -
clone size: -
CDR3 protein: CAWGGGRGVYEQYF
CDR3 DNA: TGTGCCTGGGGTGGGGGACGGGGAGTCTACGAGCAGTACTTC

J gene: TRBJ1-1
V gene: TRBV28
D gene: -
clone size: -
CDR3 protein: CASSSIRGLVNTEAFF
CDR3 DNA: TGTGCCAGCAGTAGTATCCGAGGGCTGGTGAACACTGAAGCTTTCTTT

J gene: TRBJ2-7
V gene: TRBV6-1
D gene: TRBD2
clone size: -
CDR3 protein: CASSPGGRYEQYF
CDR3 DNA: TGTGCCAGCAGTCCGGGGGGGAGGTACGAGCAGTACTTC

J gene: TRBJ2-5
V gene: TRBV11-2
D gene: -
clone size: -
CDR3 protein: CASSPEPHRETQYF
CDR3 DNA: TGTGCCAGCAGCCCAGAGCCTCACAGGGAGACCCAGTACTTC

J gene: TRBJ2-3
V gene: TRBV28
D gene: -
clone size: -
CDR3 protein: CASSPYTDTQYF
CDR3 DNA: TGTGCCAGCAGTCCCTACACAGATACGCAGTATTTT